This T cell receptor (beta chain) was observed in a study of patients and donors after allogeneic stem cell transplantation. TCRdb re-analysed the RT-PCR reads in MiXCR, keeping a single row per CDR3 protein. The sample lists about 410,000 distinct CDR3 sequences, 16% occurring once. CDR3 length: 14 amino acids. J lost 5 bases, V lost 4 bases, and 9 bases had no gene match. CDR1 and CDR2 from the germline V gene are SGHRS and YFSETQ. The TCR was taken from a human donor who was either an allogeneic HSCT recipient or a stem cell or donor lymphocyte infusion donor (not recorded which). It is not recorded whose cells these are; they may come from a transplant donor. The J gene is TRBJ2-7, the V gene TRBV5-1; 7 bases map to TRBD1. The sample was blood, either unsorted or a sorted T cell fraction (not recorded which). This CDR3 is CASSRSQGFNEQYF. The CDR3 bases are TGCGCCAGCAGCCGATCACAGGGGTTCAACGAGCAGTACTTC.